Below are 9 T cell receptor beta chains sequenced from a single sample in a study of T-cell memory formation after mild COVID-19. In TCRdb, the 5' RACE reads were re-called with MiXCR into one record per CDR3 protein. The table includes a few hundred thousand distinct CDR3 sequences, less than 25% detected once. The sequenced material came from PBMCs or a T cell subset sorted from them (not recorded which). Source of these receptors: a man aged 18 to 30 who had mild COVID-19 (a few samples of this study predate the infection). Cell type and time point are not known.

The CDR3 loop is CASSFENLYGYTF. The DNA of the CDR3 is TGTGCCAGCAGTTTCGAGAACCTCTATGGCTACACCTTC. The chain uses TRBV12-3 or TRBV12-4 and TRBJ1-2; D gene ambiguous. There are 13 residues in the CDR3. Trimming pared 3 bases from V and 4 bases from J, leaving 9 bases between.

This rearrangement joins TRBV6-6 to TRBJ1-2; TRBD1 agrees at 10 bases. Germline CDR1 is MNHNY and CDR2 is SVGAGI (reference sequence). With 8 bases clipped from V and 7 bases from J, the junction kept 16 bases outside the gene matches. CDR3 length: 16 amino acids. Here the CDR3 reads CASSRQTGTGVRGYTF. DNA of the CDR3: TGTGCCAGCTCAAGGCAAACCGGGACAGGGGTGCGTGGCTACACCTTC.

This clonotype was seen a handful of times. This sequence joins TRBV9 and TRBJ2-1; TRBD1 might be the D (8 bases). Trimming pared 3 bases from V and 2 bases from J, leaving 15 bases between. The CDR3 is 16 amino acids. Germline V CDR1 and CDR2: SGDLS, YYNGEE. The CDR3 reads CASSASGGQAYNEQFF. CDR3 nucleotide sequence: TGTGCCAGCAGCGCGTCGGGGGGACAGGCCTACAATGAGCAGTTCTTC.

The chain uses TRBV7-2 and TRBJ2-3; a possible D gene is TRBD1 (5 bases). The germline gives CDR1 SGHTA, CDR2 FQGNSA. The CDR3 runs 13 residues. V shed 6 bases and J shed 2 bases, with 9 bases lying between them. The CDR3 DNA sequence: TGTGCCAGCAGGTGGACAAACACAGATACGCAGTATTTT. It encodes CASRWTNTDTQYF.

This clonotype came up a few times. The chain is built from TRBV11-2 and TRBJ2-3; 10 bases are a match to TRBD2. V lost 4 bases to trimming and J lost 2 bases; unmatched junction nucleotides: 3. The CDR3 has 15 residues. CDR1 SGHAT and CDR2 FQNNGV come from the germline V gene. CDR3 protein: CASSSGTSVTDTQYF. CDR3 nucleotide sequence: TGTGCCAGCAGCTCCGGGACTAGCGTCACAGATACGCAGTATTTT.

This clonotype was counted between two and nine times. CDR3 sequence: CASKELNTEAFF. The DNA of the CDR3 is TGTGCCAGTAAGGAGCTGAACACTGAAGCTTTCTTT. The rearrangement joins TRBV18 to TRBJ1-1; D not resolved. Trimming removed 9 bases at V and 0 bases at J, with 8 bases between. From germline, CDR1 is KGHSH and CDR2 LQKENI. The CDR3 loop spans 12 amino acids. The full variable domain, in which reference TRBV18 and TRBJ1-1 provide the parts outside the CDR3, is NAGVMQNPRHLVRRRGQEARLRCSPMKGHSHVYWYRQLPEEGLKFMVYLQKENIIDESGMPKERFSAEFPKEGPSILRIQQVVRGDSAAYFCASKELNTEAFFGQGTRLTVV.

This chain joins TRBV3-1 and TRBJ1-1, with a weak D call TRBD1 (5 bases). From germline, CDR1 is LGHDT and CDR2 YNNKEL (reference sequence). CDR3 length: 14 residues. The ends were cut back, 0 bases at V and 1 base at J, with 6 bases in the middle. For the CDR3, the DNA is TGTGCCAGCAGCCAAGAGACAGAGAACACTGAAGCTTTCTTT. It specifies CASSQETENTEAFF.

This clonotype was counted once. J is TRBJ1-6 and V is TRBV7-2; no definite D call. This CDR3 comprises 15 residues. Between the trimmed V and J ends, which lost 2 bases and 3 bases, there was a span of 8 bases. The V gene's germline CDR1 is SGHTA and CDR2 FQGNSA. CDR3 residues: CASSLWRSYNSPLHF. CDR3 nucleotides: TGTGCCAGCAGCTTATGGCGGAGCTATAATTCACCCCTCCACTTT.

This chain uses TRBV9 with TRBJ2-6; D not resolved. Trimming pared 0 bases from V and 4 bases from J, leaving 11 bases between. CDR1 and CDR2 from the germline V gene are SGDLS and YYNGEE. The CDR3 consists of 16 residues. This CDR3 is CASSVGQHSGANVLTF. For the CDR3, the DNA is TGTGCCAGCAGCGTAGGGCAGCACTCCGGGGCCAACGTCCTGACTTTC.